This TCR beta chain was obtained from a study of T cell changes during pregnancy in multiple sclerosis. This CDR3 has 13 amino acids. Deletions cut 3 bases from V and 2 bases from J, with 7 bases between. The germline V gene has CDR1 SGHTA and CDR2 FQGNSA. Data came from immunoSEQ multiplex PCR; TCRdb stores just in-frame clones and leaves some out. The sample contains about 39,000 clones, about nine tenths of which appear only once. The sequencing used CD4+ T cells from peripheral blood mononuclear cells, collected after pregnancy. The chain uses TRBV7-2 and TRBJ1-1; D is undetermined. This clonotype was obtained from a female donor in good health, enrolled as a control in a pregnancy study. The CDR3 region has the DNA TGTGCCAGCAGCTTCTCAAGCAACACTGAAGCTTTCTTT. Protein: CASSFSSNTEAFF.